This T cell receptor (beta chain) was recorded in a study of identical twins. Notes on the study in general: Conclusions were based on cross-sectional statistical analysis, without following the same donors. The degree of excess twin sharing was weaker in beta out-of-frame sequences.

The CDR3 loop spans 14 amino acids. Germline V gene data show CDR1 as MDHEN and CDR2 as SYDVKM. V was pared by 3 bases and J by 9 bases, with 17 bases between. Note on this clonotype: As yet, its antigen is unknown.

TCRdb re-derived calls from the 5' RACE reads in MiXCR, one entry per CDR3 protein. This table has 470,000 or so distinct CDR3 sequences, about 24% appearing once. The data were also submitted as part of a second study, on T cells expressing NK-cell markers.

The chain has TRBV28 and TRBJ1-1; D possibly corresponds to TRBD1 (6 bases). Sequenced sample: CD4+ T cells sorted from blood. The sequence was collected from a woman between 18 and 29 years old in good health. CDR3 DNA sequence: TGTGCCAGCAGTTTTGAGCGGACAGCGAGAAAAGCTTTCTTT. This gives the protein CASSFERTARKAFF.